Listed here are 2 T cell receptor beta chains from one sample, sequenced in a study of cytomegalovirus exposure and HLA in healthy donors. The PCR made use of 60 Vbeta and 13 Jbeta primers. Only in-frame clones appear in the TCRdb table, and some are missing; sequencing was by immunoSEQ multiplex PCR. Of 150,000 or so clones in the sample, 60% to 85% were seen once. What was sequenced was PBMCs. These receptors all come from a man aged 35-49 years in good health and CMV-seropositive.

CDR3 protein: CASSLSGYQETQYF. The CDR3 DNA follows: TGTGCCAGCAGCTTAAGCGGGTACCAAGAGACCCAGTACTTC. This sequence joins TRBV11-2 and TRBJ2-5; D perhaps matches TRBD2 (6 bases). The CDR3 contains 14 residues. V was clipped by 2 bases and J by 0 bases, with 7 bases between them. In germline, CDR1 is SGHAT, CDR2 FQNNGV.

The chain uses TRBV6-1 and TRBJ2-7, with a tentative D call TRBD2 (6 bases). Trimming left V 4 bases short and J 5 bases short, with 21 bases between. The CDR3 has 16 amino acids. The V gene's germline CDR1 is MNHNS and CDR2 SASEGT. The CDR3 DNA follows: TGTGCCAGCAGTGGCCCCTATGGAGGGAGAATCCACGAGCAGTACTTC. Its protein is CASSGPYGGRIHEQYF.